Below, 28 T cell receptor beta chains from the same sample are listed, as sequenced in a study of tumor-infiltrating lymphocytes in primary liver carcinoma. Unsorted bulk tissue of roughly 18-32 mg yielded co-extracted RNA and DNA. Total RNA amounting to 450 to 550 ng was the source from which TCR beta cDNA was made with a constant-region primer. Three rounds of nested multiplex PCR with slightly modified ARM-PCR produced TCR beta libraries. Amplification in the first two PCR rounds was performed using TRBV1-TRBV30 forward primers and a C-beta reverse primer for about 10 cycles each. TCRdb re-analysed the multiplex PCR reads in MiXCR, keeping a single row per CDR3 protein. The data show 45,000 to 55,000 distinct CDR3 sequences, 70% to 75% seen once. The sequenced sample consisted of liver tumor tissue from sampling region 2. As for subset: tumor region T2, inferior pole. The receptors stem from a man in his forties with primary liver carcinoma and hepatitis B virus infection.

To note about this clonotype: No conserved phenylalanine or tryptophan is present at the end of the CDR3, so a read error is the likely explanation. V gene TRBV4-1 combines with J gene TRBJ2-2, with D perhaps TRBD2 (5 bases). The germline V gene has CDR1 MGHRA and CDR2 YSYEKL. Trimming pared 0 bases from V and 3 bases from J, leaving 17 bases between. The CDR3 totals 18 residues. The CDR3 region has the DNA TGCGCCAGCAGCCAAGATCCCCATCGGGGAGCGGACACCGGGGAGCTGTTTTCT. Protein: CASSQDPHRGADTGELFS.

As concerns this clonotype: Since the CDR3 does not end with the conserved phenylalanine or tryptophan, this likely comes from a read error. V gene TRBV4-1 combines with J gene TRBJ2-7; D gene uncertain. Germline V lookup: CDR1 MGHRA, CDR2 YSYEKL. The CDR3 length is 14 residues. This chain's CDR3 is CASRPEPSSHEQYL. The CDR3, as DNA: TGCGCCAGCAGACCGGAGCCGAGCTCCCACGAGCAGTACCTC.

The genes are TRBV11-2 and TRBJ2-7; a possible D gene is TRBD2 (6 bases). Trimming removed 9 bases at V and 1 base at J, with 19 bases between. Germline lookup yields CDR1 SGHAT and CDR2 FQNNGV. The CDR3 covers 15 residues. The CDR3 bases are TGTGCCAGTAGCCAATCTGCGGGAATATCCTACGAGCAGTACTTC. This sequence encodes CASSQSAGISYEQYF.

This clonotype was detected once. The CDR3 carries no conserved terminal phenylalanine or tryptophan, so it likely arises from a read error. The chain couples TRBV5-5 to TRBJ2-2; D not certain. The V and J ends lost 7 bases and 7 bases respectively, with 14 bases between them. Per germline, CDR1 SGHKS and CDR2 YYEKEE (reference sequence). The CDR3 covers 13 residues. The CDR3 loop reads CASGSVGIGELFL. CDR3 bases: TGTGCCAGCGGCTCGGTGGGTATCGGGGAGCTGTTTCTT.

The chain combines TRBV6-1 with TRBJ2-3; 9 bases are shared with TRBD2. Germline V gene sequence: CDR1 MNHNS, CDR2 SASEGT. The length of the CDR3 is 16 residues. This CDR3 reads CPISQLAGLTTDTQYF. The CDR3 DNA follows: TGTCCCATCAGTCAACTAGCGGGTTTAACCACAGATACGCAGTATTTT.

A word on this clonotype: Compared with germline, one end of the junction differs, possibly owing to a read error. This chain joins TRBV28 and TRBJ2-7, with D possibly being TRBD1 or TRBD2 (6 bases each). Per the germline V gene, CDR1 is MDHEN and CDR2 is SYDVKM. The CDR3 has 17 residues. This chain's CDR3 is CASSLEEGETFAYEKHF. In DNA form, the CDR3 reads TGTGCCAGCAGTTTAGAGGAGGGGGAAACTTTCGCCTACGAGAAGCACTTC.

About this clonotype itself: At one end the junction does not follow the germline gene, possibly because of a read error. This chain links TRBV4-1 with TRBJ2-2; D might be TRBD1 or TRBD2, each matching 5 bases. The CDR3 is 16 amino acids. Germline CDR1 is MGHRA and CDR2 is YSYEKL. DNA of the CDR3: TGCGCCAGCAGCCACTGGATAGGGGTGAACACCGGGGTGCTGTCTTTT. Amino acids: CASSHWIGVNTGVLSF.

This clonotype was detected only a few times. A much larger clone lies one base from this, so it may be a read error. This chain uses TRBV10-3 with TRBJ2-7; 7 positions agree with TRBD1. CDR1 ENHRY and CDR2 SYGVKD come from the germline V gene. V trimming: 10 bases; J trimming: 5 bases; junction bases outside the gene matches: 11. The CDR3 extends over 13 amino acids. The CDR3 DNA is TGTGCCACGAATCGGGACAGTAGTCACGAGCAGTACTTC. Residues: CATNRDSSHEQYF.

Ten or more counts support this clonotype. The chain couples TRBV5-4 to TRBJ2-1; TRBD2 might be the D (6 bases). The germline V gene has CDR1 SGHNT and CDR2 YYREEE (reference sequence). This CDR3 is built from 15 residues. V was shortened by 4 bases and J by 3 bases, with 14 bases between the two germline ends. CDR3 in DNA: TGTGCCAGCAGCCCCCCATTGCGGGACTACAATGAGCAGTTCTTC. As protein: CASSPPLRDYNEQFF.

This clonotype was seen at least ten times. J is TRBJ2-7 and V is TRBV7-8, with D perhaps TRBD1 (6 bases). CDR3 length: 13 amino acids. The ends were cut back, 5 bases at V and 2 bases at J, with 10 bases in the middle. Germline assignment: CDR1 SGHVS and CDR2 FQNEAQ. Here the CDR3 DNA reads TGTGCCAGCAGCGGGGACAAGACCTACGAGCAGTACTTC. It is translated as CASSGDKTYEQYF. Complete variable domain (other parts from reference TRBV7-8 and TRBJ2-7): GAGVSQSPRYKVAKRGQDVALRCDPISGHVSLFWYQQALGQGPEFLTYFQNEAQLDKSGLPSDRFFAERPEGSVSTLKIQRTQQEDSAVYLCASSGDKTYEQYFGPGTRLTVT.

V and J are TRBV4-1 and TRBJ1-4, with no clear D. Per the germline V gene, CDR1 is MGHRA and CDR2 is YSYEKL. Trimming stripped 1 base from V and 2 bases from J, with 11 bases between. The CDR3 consists of 16 residues. The CDR3: CASSQVPGETNEKLFF. CDR3 nucleotides: TGCGCCAGCAGCCAAGTCCCCGGGGAGACTAATGAAAAACTGTTTTTT.

As for this clonotype: One junction end disagrees with the germline gene, perhaps due to a read error. The chain carries TRBV11-2 and TRBJ1-2; D remains unclear. The V gene's germline CDR1 is SGHAT and CDR2 FQNNGV. The length of the CDR3 is 14 residues. CDR3 sequence (DNA): TGCGCCAGCAGCCGAGAGGGCCCGGCGTTTGGATACACATTC. This gives the protein CASSREGPAFGYTF. Full variable domain (missing parts from reference TRBV11-2 and TRBJ1-2): EAGVAQSPRYKIIEKRQSVAFWCNPISGHATLYWYQQILGQGPKLLIQFQNNGVVDDSQLPKDRFSAERLKGVDSTLKIQPAKLEDSAVYLCASSREGPAFGYTFGSGTRLTVV.

A note on this clonotype: The CDR3 does not end in the conserved phenylalanine or tryptophan, so this is likely a read error. The V gene is TRBV6-1, the J gene TRBJ1-1; D gene uncertain. V gave up 2 bases and J gave up 2 bases, with 6 bases separating them. The CDR3 consists of 13 residues. The germline V gene has CDR1 MNHNS and CDR2 SASEGT. Here the CDR3 reads CASSELRNTEAFS. In DNA, the CDR3 is TGTGCCAGCAGTGAACTACGAAACACTGAAGCTTTCTCT.

This clonotype was picked up many times. J is TRBJ2-2 and V is TRBV6-1; D ambiguous. CDR3 length equals 12 residues. Germline V CDR1 and CDR2: MNHNS, SASEGT. V was cut by 6 bases and J by 3 bases, with 5 bases left in between. This CDR3 reads CASRPDTGELFF. CDR3 DNA: TGTGCCAGCAGGCCCGACACCGGGGAGCTGTTTTTT.

As for this clonotype: The junction does not match germline at one end; this may be a read error. This sequence joins TRBV10-3 and TRBJ2-5; D is perhaps TRBD1 (5 bases). This CDR3 region has 13 residues. Germline assignment: CDR1 ENHRY and CDR2 SYGVKD. CDR3 in DNA: TGTGACATCACTGGGGTCAGGGTAGAGACCCAGTACTTC. Amino acids: CDITGVRVETQYF.

This chain joins TRBV4-1 and TRBJ2-7; D not certain. The ends were cut back, 4 bases at V and 9 bases at J, with 25 bases in the middle. This CDR3 has 16 amino acids. Germline CDR1 and CDR2: MGHRA and YSYEKL. The CDR3 region is CASSRLPDDLGLGQYF. As DNA, the CDR3 is TGCGCCAGCAGCCGTCTACCCGACGATCTTGGGCTTGGGCAGTACTTC.

As to this clonotype: One end of the junction is discordant with germline, which a read error may explain. The chain employs TRBV11-3 and TRBJ2-1, with 8 bases aligning to TRBD2. The V gene's germline CDR1 is SGHNT and CDR2 YENEEA. CDR3 length equals 14 residues. This CDR3 reads CTSSSPAGEGEQFF. DNA of the CDR3: TGTACCAGTAGCTCCCCAGCGGGAGAGGGTGAGCAGTTCTTC.

The chain is built from TRBV6-1 and TRBJ1-5; D not certain. Germline V lookup: CDR1 MNHNS, CDR2 SASEGT. V lost 2 bases and J lost 2, with 10 bases in between. This CDR3 spans 15 amino acids. CDR3 nucleotides: TGTGCCAGCAGTGAATGGGGTCTCGGCAATCAGCCCCAGCATTTT. Encoded protein: CASSEWGLGNQPQHF.

This clonotype appeared once. The DNA is left out, because the CDR3 cannot be placed on it with certainty; the CDR3 is given as TCRdb lists it. The CDR3 reads CASSLWRGMIAGANVLTF. The V gene is TRBV6-5, the J gene TRBJ2-6; TRBD1 reflects the table's D call only, with no check against the DNA. The CDR3 sequence runs 18 residues, both termini included. Germline V gives CDR1 MNHEY, CDR2 SVGAGI.

In its sample, this clonotype was seen a few times. Just one base apart from a much larger clone, this may be a read error. The rearrangement links TRBV6-5 to TRBJ2-1; 15 positions agree with TRBD2. Per the germline V gene, CDR1 is MNHEY and CDR2 is SVGAGI. The CDR3 sequence is 15 residues long. J gave up 9 bases and V 6 bases, and 6 bases lay outside the gene matches. The CDR3 region has the DNA TGTGCCAGCAGGTCTGAGGGACTAGCGGGAGGTGAGCAGTTCTTC. Amino acids: CASRSEGLAGGEQFF.

This clonotype has a count of ten or more. This rearrangement joins TRBV28 to TRBJ1-1; 7 nucleotides align to TRBD1. CDR3 length: 15 amino acids. Germline V gene lookup returns CDR1 MDHEN and CDR2 SYDVKM. V lost 4 bases to trimming and J lost 2 bases; unmatched junction nucleotides: 7. CDR3 nucleotide sequence: TGTGCCAGCAGTTCAGCAGGGGGTGGAAACACTGAAGCTTTCTTT. This encodes CASSSAGGGNTEAFF.

Remarks on this clonotype: Germline and junction disagree at one end, which may indicate a read error. The chain uses TRBV5-1 and TRBJ2-3, with D uncertain. The CDR3 spans 12 residues. The germline CDR1 and CDR2 sequences are SGHRS and YFSETQ. The CDR3 protein is CANSSSTDMQYF. DNA of the CDR3: TGCGCCAACAGCTCCAGCACAGATATGCAGTATTTT.

Worth noting for this clonotype: At one of its ends the junction is not consistent with the germline gene, which may arise from a read error. This chain uses TRBV11-2 with TRBJ2-1, with TRBD2 matching over 8 bases. Germline V lookup: CDR1 SGHAT, CDR2 FQNNGV. CDR3 size: 16 residues. CDR3 amino acids: CASSSRPGGRIYEQFF. The CDR3, as DNA: TGTGCAAGCAGCTCGCGCCCCGGCGGGAGGATATATGAGCAGTTCTTC.

This clonotype showed up many times. This chain connects TRBV14 to TRBJ2-1; either TRBD1 or TRBD2 may fit D (5 bases each). Trimming removed 5 bases at V and 2 bases at J, with 7 bases between. This CDR3 has 13 residues. CDR1 and CDR2 (germline): SGHDN, FVKESK. CDR3 loop: CASSGGTYNEQFF. CDR3 sequence (DNA): TGTGCCAGCAGCGGGGGTACCTACAATGAGCAGTTCTTC.

As for this clonotype: This may come from a read error, since a much larger clone is one base off. The V and J genes are TRBV7-9 and TRBJ1-2; D not certain. CDR3 length: 16 amino acids. V was shortened by 7 bases and J by 2 bases, with 20 bases between the two germline ends. Per the germline V gene, CDR1 is SEHNR and CDR2 is FQNEAQ (reference sequence). This CDR3 reads CASNPYKLGGNYGYTF. CDR3 DNA sequence: TGTGCCAGCAACCCTTACAAGCTGGGAGGGAACTATGGCTACACCTTC.

About this clonotype: Mismatch with germline at one junction end may stem from a read error. V is TRBV6-2 or TRBV6-3 and J is TRBJ2-2; D is unresolved. The germline CDR1 and CDR2 sequences are MNHEY and SVGEGT. The CDR3 is made up of 16 amino acids. The CDR3 DNA follows: TGTGTCAGCAGTTATGCACGGCGGCTGAACACCGGGGAGCTGTTTTTT. Translating gives CVSSYARRLNTGELFF.

As concerns this clonotype: This clone may be a read error of a much larger clone one base away. Lacking the conserved final phenylalanine or tryptophan, this CDR3 likely reflects a read error. CDR3 sequence reads: CASSRSLVGEQYL. CDR3 bases: TGTGCCAGCAGCCGATCTCTCGTGGGGGAGCAGTACCTC. The chain employs TRBV16 and TRBJ2-7; no firm D call. The CDR3 is 13 residues long. V lost 4 bases, J lost 7 bases, and 14 bases lay in between. The germline V gene has CDR1 KGHSY and CDR2 FQNENV.

With respect to this clonotype: An end of the junction does not agree with germline; a read error may underlie this. J is TRBJ2-2 and V is TRBV6-5; D is tentatively TRBD1 or TRBD2 (5 bases each). Germline assignment: CDR1 MNHEY and CDR2 SVGAGI. This CDR3 comprises 15 residues. The CDR3 loop reads CASNYSNSGTGELFF. The CDR3 DNA sequence: TGTGCCAGCAATTACTCGAATTCCGGGACCGGGGAGTTGTTTTTT.